The 20 T cell receptor beta chains below all came from one sample that was sequenced in a study of blood T cells in healthy people across ages. Primed by a sample-barcoded 5' primer and a J-beta primer mix, a second PCR proceeded for 7 to 11 cycles. TCRdb reanalysed the 5' RACE reads using MiXCR and keeps one entry per CDR3 protein. This sample carries about 1 million distinct CDR3 sequences, 40% to 45% of them seen once, and the ten largest clones take approximately 20%. Source material: blood. The receptor set was obtained from a woman in her fifties or sixties in good health.

CDR3 protein: CASVASSLYGYTF. The CDR3 bases are TGTGCCAGCGTGGCTTCGTCCCTCTATGGCTACACCTTC. The chain is built from TRBV6-1 and TRBJ1-2; D gene uncertain. CDR1 and CDR2 (germline): MNHNS, SASEGT. Trimming removed 8 bases at V and 4 bases at J, with 14 bases between. This CDR3 has 13 residues.

This clonotype was counted ten times or more. The chain combines TRBV6-1 with TRBJ1-1; TRBD1 is a possible D gene (5 bases). CDR3 length equals 13 residues. Germline V gene lookup returns CDR1 MNHNS and CDR2 SASEGT. Trimming cost V 11 bases and J 9 bases, with 22 bases left between them. The CDR3 region has the DNA TGTGCCGGAGAATCGGACACCTATTTTAAAGCTTTCTTT. Protein sequence: CAGESDTYFKAFF.

The chain carries TRBV7-9 and TRBJ2-3, with D possibly matching TRBD2 (6 bases). The V gene's germline CDR1 is SEHNR and CDR2 FQNEAQ (reference sequence). This CDR3 region has 15 residues. V lost 2 bases to trimming and J lost 6 bases, with 15 bases between them. CDR3 protein: CASSLLLGGGDTQYF. CDR3 DNA sequence: TGTGCCAGCAGCTTACTACTCGGTGGGGGGGATACGCAGTATTTT.

The chain has TRBV27 and TRBJ1-6; TRBD1 is a possible D gene (5 bases). The CDR3 length is 17 residues. Germline values: CDR1 MNHEY, CDR2 SMNVEV (reference sequence). The V end was cut by 6 bases, the J end by 1 base, with 16 bases between. In nucleotides, the CDR3 is TGTGCCAGCAGCTTGGGGGTCGAAAGGTCCTATAATTCACCCCTCCACTTT. Its translation is CASSLGVERSYNSPLHF.

The CDR3 protein is CASSQEAGSKSSYNEQFF. CDR3 DNA sequence: TGCGCCAGCAGCCAAGAGGCAGGAAGCAAAAGCTCCTACAATGAGCAGTTCTTC. The chain carries TRBV4-3 and TRBJ2-1; D ambiguous. This CDR3 spans 18 amino acids. The V and J ends lost 0 bases and 0 bases respectively, with 15 bases between them. CDR1 LGHNA and CDR2 YSLEER come from the germline V gene.

This clonotype was detected only a few times. V gene TRBV7-9 combines with J gene TRBJ2-7; D may match TRBD1 or TRBD2 (6 bases each). This CDR3 is built from 15 residues. Germline CDR1 and CDR2: SEHNR and FQNEAQ (reference sequence). V was shortened by 3 bases and J by 3 bases, with 15 bases between the two germline ends. The CDR3 nucleotides read TGTGCCAGCAGCTTGTGGGGGGCGCCGCTCTACGAGCAGTACTTC. It codes for CASSLWGAPLYEQYF.

The rearrangement links TRBV20-1 to TRBJ2-1; TRBD2 matches at 11 bases. The CDR3 is made up of 17 amino acids. V lost 5 bases and J lost 5; bases outside the gene matches: 14. Germline V gene sequence: CDR1 DFQATT, CDR2 SNEGSKA (reference sequence). In nucleotides, the CDR3 is TGCAGTGCTGGGGGGATAGCGGGAGGGTGGGATAACAATGAGCAGTTCTTC. Its translation is CSAGGIAGGWDNNEQFF.

The V call is TRBV2, the J call TRBJ1-6; D perhaps matches TRBD1 (5 bases). Trimming took off 7 bases at V and 9 bases at J, with 10 bases between the two ends. CDR3 length equals 12 residues. Per germline, CDR1 SNHLY and CDR2 FYNNEI. CDR3 loop: CASTTGASPLHF. The CDR3 DNA is TGTGCCAGCACCACAGGAGCTTCACCCCTCCACTTT.

This clonotype was seen a handful of times. The chain combines TRBV15 with TRBJ1-2, with D possibly matching TRBD1 (5 bases). The CDR3 is made up of 15 amino acids. Per germline, CDR1 LNHNV and CDR2 YYDKDF (reference sequence). The germline V and J ends were trimmed by 0 bases and 3 bases, with 11 bases remaining between them. The CDR3 nucleotides read TGTGCCACCAGCAGAGATCAGGGCTCTGACTATGGCTACACCTTC. Protein sequence: CATSRDQGSDYGYTF.

CDR3 DNA sequence: TGTGCCAGCAGTCCTACTGGACTGGGATTCACAGATACGCAGTATTTT. Translated: CASSPTGLGFTDTQYF. The chain links TRBV27 to TRBJ2-3; weak D call: TRBD2 (5 bases). V was cut by 5 bases and J by 2 bases, with 17 bases left in between. The CDR3 spans 16 residues. Looked up from germline, CDR1 is MNHEY and CDR2 is SMNVEV (reference sequence).

The CDR3 DNA reads TGTGCCAGACCCCTTGGGCATACTAGAAACAATGAGCAGTACTTC. Translated, it gives CARPLGHTRNNEQYF. The chain combines TRBV6-6 with TRBJ2-5; the D gene is possibly TRBD2 (5 bases). Trimming cost V 9 bases and J 11 bases, with 28 bases left between them. The CDR3 runs 15 residues. The germline CDR1 and CDR2 sequences are MNHNY and SVGAGI (reference sequence).

The CDR3 spells CSVGSLAAGELFF. CDR3 in DNA: TGCAGCGTTGGATCCCTAGCGGCCGGGGAGCTGTTTTTT. This chain links TRBV29-1 with TRBJ2-2, with 7 positions matching TRBD2. V shed 4 bases, J shed 6 bases, and the junction held 5 bases outside the gene matches. The germline gives CDR1 SQVTM, CDR2 ANQGSEA. The CDR3 has 13 residues.

The CDR3 spells CASSQDHVGGLRNEQFF. The CDR3 bases are TGTGCCAGCAGCCAAGATCACGTGGGAGGGCTTAGAAATGAGCAGTTCTTC. The V and J genes are TRBV4-2 and TRBJ2-1, with TRBD2 identical over 7 bases. V lost 0 bases and J lost 7; bases outside the gene matches: 12. The CDR3 has 17 amino acids. The germline CDR1 and CDR2 sequences are LGHNA and YNFKEQ.

The rearrangement uses TRBV5-1 and TRBJ2-7; tentatively, D is TRBD2 (6 bases). The CDR3 runs 14 residues. Trimming left V 4 bases short and J 4 bases short, with 15 bases between. Germline V gene lookup returns CDR1 SGHRS and CDR2 YFSETQ. The CDR3 sequence: CASSMSSGRYEQYF. The CDR3 nucleotides are TGCGCCAGCAGCATGAGTAGCGGAAGATACGAGCAGTACTTC.

This clonotype appeared a few times. The chain couples TRBV11-2 to TRBJ2-7; D is unresolved. With the DNA end fitting TRBJ2-5 better, the J assignment may be wrong. This CDR3 is built from 14 residues. Germline-derived CDR1 and CDR2 are SGHAT and FQNNGV. The CDR3 reads CASSLSAPQETQYF. Written as DNA, the CDR3 is TGTGCCAGCAGCTTATCGGCTCCCCAAGAGACCCAGTACTTC.

In its sample, this clonotype was seen a few times. The gene calls are TRBV4-2 and TRBJ2-1; D gene ambiguous. Germline CDR1 is LGHNA and CDR2 is YNFKEQ. CDR3 length equals 19 residues. V lost 4 bases and J 8 bases, leaving 30 bases between the germline ends. The CDR3 reads CASSPVVTAKGITNYEQFF. Here the CDR3 DNA reads TGTGCCAGCAGCCCTGTTGTCACAGCGAAGGGTATCACTAATTATGAGCAGTTCTTC.

V and J are TRBV20-1 and TRBJ2-7, with TRBD2 identical over 7 bases. The V gene end was trimmed by 3 bases and the J gene end by 0 bases; junction bases not matched to a gene: 14. This CDR3 is 17 amino acids long. Germline V lookup: CDR1 DFQATT, CDR2 SNEGSKA (reference sequence). CDR3 DNA: TGCAGTGCTAGGGATCAAGCGGGGCAAAGGAGCTCCTACGAGCAGTACTTC. It yields the protein CSARDQAGQRSSYEQYF.

Only a few counts were recorded for this clonotype. This chain joins TRBV12-3 or TRBV12-4 and TRBJ2-4, with a tentative D call TRBD2 (7 bases). The J call may be incorrect, as the DNA end agrees better with TRBJ2-7. The CDR3 totals 16 residues. CDR3 nucleotides: TGTGCCAGCTCACCCCTTGGGGGGCGGGAGAAGTACGAGCAGTACTTC. Its translation is CASSPLGGREKYEQYF.

The DNA of the CDR3 is TGTGCCAGCAGCGGGCCAACAGGGGTCTGGAAGGAGACTAATGAAAAACTGTTTTTT. As protein: CASSGPTGVWKETNEKLFF. This chain links TRBV9 with TRBJ1-4; 7 bases align to TRBD1. This CDR3 is built from 19 residues. V gave up 3 bases and J gave up 2 bases; unmatched junction bases: 16. Germline CDR1 and CDR2: SGDLS and YYNGEE.

In DNA, the CDR3 is TGTGCCAGCAGCTCCAGTCCCGGGACAGGGGGCACTGAAGCTTTCTTT. Its translation: CASSSSPGTGGTEAFF. The chain uses TRBV5-5 and TRBJ1-1; 11 nucleotides agree with TRBD1. The J segment lost 4 bases and the V segment lost 3 bases, leaving 8 bases of the junction unmatched. This CDR3 is built from 16 residues. Germline CDR1 is SGHKS and CDR2 is YYEKEE (reference sequence).